Following are 28 T cell receptor beta chains from one sample sequenced in a study of cytomegalovirus exposure and HLA in healthy donors. PCR primers comprised 60 Vbeta and 13 Jbeta primers. Using immunoSEQ multiplex PCR, the repertoire was profiled, and TCRdb retains in-frame clones only, with some absent. The table shows roughly 120,000 clones, with over 60% occurring only once. The specimen sequenced was PBMCs. These receptors were obtained from a human donor in good health.

The CDR3 sequence: CASRVSPGPTEAFF. The CDR3 nucleotides are TGTGCAAGTCGCGTCAGCCCGGGTCCCACTGAAGCTTTCTTT. The chain has TRBV12-2 and TRBJ1-1. TRBV12-2 is assigned pseudogene status. This CDR3 region has 14 residues.

This chain uses TRBV6-1 with TRBJ2-3, with 8 nucleotides matching TRBD2. Germline V lookup: CDR1 MNHNS, CDR2 SASEGT. This CDR3 is built from 15 residues. The V segment lost 5 bases and the J segment 5 bases; nucleotides outside the gene matches: 9. CDR3 in DNA: TGTGCCAGCAGTCGCGTCCCGGGACTAGAAGATACGCAGTATTTT. Amino acids: CASSRVPGLEDTQYF.

The V call is TRBV5-4, the J call TRBJ1-1, with D unresolved. This CDR3 has 14 residues. With 6 bases removed from V and 0 bases from J, the gap between germline ends came to 12 bases. CDR1 and CDR2 (germline): SGHNT, YYREEE (reference sequence). The DNA of the CDR3 is TGTGCCAGCACGCAGGTCGGGGTGAACACTGAAGCTTTCTTT. This translates into CASTQVGVNTEAFF.

V gene TRBV6-5 combines with J gene TRBJ2-5, with D possibly matching TRBD1 (6 bases). The J call is uncertain, as TRBJ2-7 better fits the DNA end. Germline V gene sequence: CDR1 MNHEY, CDR2 SVGAGI. This CDR3 is built from 15 residues. The CDR3 loop is CASSYSGDTSYEQYF. The CDR3 coding sequence is TGTGCCAGCAGTTACTCTGGGGACACTTCCTACGAGCAGTACTTC.

The V gene is TRBV18, the J gene TRBJ1-2; maybe TRBD1 (5 bases). From germline, CDR1 is KGHSH and CDR2 LQKENI. The ends were cut back, 2 bases at V and 7 bases at J, with 20 bases in the middle. CDR3 length: 16 residues. CDR3 sequence: CASSPYSPGNSCGYTF. CDR3 nucleotide sequence: TGTGCCAGCTCACCATATTCCCCAGGGAACAGCTGTGGCTACACCTTC. Based on the CDR3 plus reference TRBV18 and TRBJ1-2, the full variable domain is NAGVMQNPRHLVRRRGQEARLRCSPMKGHSHVYWYRQLPEEGLKFMVYLQKENIIDESGMPKERFSAEFPKEGPSILRIQQVVRGDSAAYFCASSPYSPGNSCGYTFGSGTRLTVV.

This rearrangement joins TRBV7-2 to TRBJ2-7; maybe TRBD2 (5 bases). Germline V gene data show CDR1 as SGHTA and CDR2 as FQGNSA. V lost 1 base and J lost 3, with 16 bases in between. The CDR3 runs to 16 residues. CDR3 residues: CASSLEGVGGYYEQYF. CDR3 coding DNA: TGTGCCAGCAGCTTAGAAGGTGTAGGAGGATACTACGAGCAGTACTTC.

V gene TRBV4-2 combines with J gene TRBJ2-1; 12 nucleotides match TRBD2. The germline CDR1 and CDR2 sequences are LGHNA and YNFKEQ. This CDR3 is 16 amino acids long. J was trimmed by 5 bases and V by 3 bases; bases with no gene match: 5. In nucleotides, the CDR3 is TGTGCCAGCAGCCAGTTACTAGCGGGAGGTGACAATGAGCAGTTCTTC. It codes for CASSQLLAGGDNEQFF.

The chain uses TRBV28 and TRBJ2-7; tentatively, D is TRBD2 (5 bases). Germline V gives CDR1 MDHEN, CDR2 SYDVKM. V lost 4 bases to trimming and J lost 0 bases, with 13 bases between them. The CDR3 sequence is 15 residues long. The DNA of the CDR3 is TGTGCCAGCAGTTCCCCGGGAATAGACTCCTACGAGCAGTACTTC. It specifies CASSSPGIDSYEQYF.

Here the CDR3 reads CASSLGTGATYEQYF. Written as DNA, the CDR3 is TGCGCCAGCAGCTTGGGGACAGGGGCCACCTACGAGCAGTACTTC. The J gene is TRBJ2-7, the V gene TRBV5-1; 9 nucleotides match TRBD1. Germline CDR1 reads SGHRS; CDR2 reads YFSETQ. The V segment lost 0 bases and the J segment 2 bases; nucleotides outside the gene matches: 3. This CDR3 has 15 residues.

The J gene is TRBJ2-7, the V gene TRBV10-2, with a possible D match to TRBD2 (7 bases). The length of the CDR3 is 14 residues. V was shortened by 6 bases and J by 4 bases, with 16 bases between the two germline ends. In germline, CDR1 is WSHSY, CDR2 SAAADI. CDR3 in amino acids: CASSLQGLTYEQYF. CDR3 coding DNA: TGCGCCAGCAGCCTACAGGGACTAACTTACGAGCAGTACTTC.

The V and J genes are TRBV14 and TRBJ2-5, with a weak D call TRBD1 (6 bases). The V gene lost 4 bases and the J gene lost 4 bases, with 13 bases spanning the gap. The CDR3 runs to 14 residues. The germline gives CDR1 SGHDN, CDR2 FVKESK. CDR3 sequence reads: CASSPGGGGETQYF. CDR3 bases: TGTGCCAGCAGCCCTGGGGGCGGCGGAGAGACCCAGTACTTC. The full variable domain, rest sourced from reference TRBV14 and TRBJ2-5, is EAGVTQFPSHSVIEKGQTVTLRCDPISGHDNLYWYRRVMGKEIKFLLHFVKESKQDESGMPNNRFLAERTGGTYSTLKVQPAELEDSGVYFCASSPGGGGETQYFGPGTRLLVL.

The CDR3 DNA sequence: TGTGCCAGCAGCTTCCGGCGGGCCAGGGAGACCCAGTACTTC. As protein: CASSFRRARETQYF. The chain combines TRBV7-2 with TRBJ2-5, with D possibly TRBD2 on 5 matching bases. The V and J ends lost 3 bases and 5 bases respectively, with 13 bases between them. The CDR3 has 14 residues. CDR1 is SGHTA and CDR2 is FQGNSA in the germline V gene.

The rearrangement uses TRBV11-2 and TRBJ2-3, with 11 bases identical to TRBD2. The CDR3 is 17 amino acids. V lost 4 bases, J lost 3 bases, and 9 bases stayed unmatched. Germline CDR1 is SGHAT and CDR2 is FQNNGV. CDR3 sequence: CASSSPRPSGRTDTQYF. The CDR3 region has the DNA TGTGCCAGCAGCTCCCCCCGTCCTAGCGGGAGGACAGATACGCAGTATTTT.

This clone was seen only once. V and J are TRBV29-1 and TRBJ2-3; D gene ambiguous. CDR1 is SQVTM and CDR2 is ANQGSEA in the germline V gene. V was shortened by 7 bases and J by 0 bases, with 20 bases between the two germline ends. The CDR3 has 16 residues. The chain's CDR3 is CSATTLGGTSTDTQYF. CDR3 in DNA: TGCAGCGCAACTACACTCGGCGGTACTAGCACAGATACGCAGTATTTT.

Concerning this clone: The sample has other DNA sequences that encode this CDR3 too. V usage is TRBV30 and J usage is TRBJ1-2; 8 bases match TRBD1. CDR3 size: 13 residues. Per the germline V gene, CDR1 is GTSNPN and CDR2 is SVGIG (reference sequence). The V and J ends lost 2 bases and 5 bases, in that order; junction bases with no gene match: 4. CDR3 sequence (DNA): TGTGCCTGGAGTTTCGGACAGGGTTATGGCTACACCTTC. Translating it yields CAWSFGQGYGYTF.

The gene calls are TRBV19 and TRBJ1-4; 7 nucleotides align to TRBD1. Germline V gives CDR1 LNHDA, CDR2 SQIVND (reference sequence). V dropped 5 bases and J dropped 5; count of bases not matched to a gene: 14. The CDR3 contains 17 residues. The CDR3 protein is CASSPQGRLSTNEKLFF. The CDR3, as DNA: TGTGCCAGTAGTCCACAGGGGAGGTTATCGACGAATGAAAAACTGTTTTTT.

The V gene is TRBV19, the J gene TRBJ1-1, with 7 bases fitting TRBD1. The junction had 7 bases not matched to a gene; V was cut back by 7 bases and J by 2 bases. Germline V lookup: CDR1 LNHDA, CDR2 SQIVND (reference sequence). The CDR3 is made up of 14 amino acids. The CDR3 loop reads CASTPGGLNTEAFF. CDR3 DNA sequence: TGTGCCAGTACTCCAGGGGGGCTAAACACTGAAGCTTTCTTT.

In this sample, this clone turned up once. The chain carries TRBV5-1 and TRBJ1-1; D is unresolved. The germline CDR1 and CDR2 sequences are SGHRS and YFSETQ. This CDR3 region has 14 residues. With 1 base removed from V and 6 bases from J, the gap between germline ends came to 13 bases. The CDR3 protein is CASSLWSGESEAFF. CDR3 nucleotides: TGCGCCAGCAGCTTGTGGAGTGGGGAGTCTGAAGCTTTCTTT.

The CDR3 is CASSEQGTYNEQFF. The CDR3 bases are TGCGCCAGCAGTGAGCAGGGGACCTACAATGAGCAGTTCTTC. The chain links TRBV10-1 to TRBJ2-1; TRBD1 might be the D (6 bases). Trimming cost V 2 bases and J 2 bases, with 7 bases left between them. The CDR3 loop spans 14 amino acids. CDR1 is WNHNN and CDR2 is SYGVQD in the germline V gene (reference sequence).

V usage is TRBV5-1 and J usage is TRBJ1-4; the match to TRBD1 covers 8 bases. CDR3 size: 17 residues. Trimming cost V 6 bases and J 2 bases; bases outside gene matches: 12. Per the germline V gene, CDR1 is SGHRS and CDR2 is YFSETQ. The CDR3 spells CASNRGAGAPTNEKLFF. The CDR3 DNA reads TGCGCCAGCAACAGGGGGGCAGGGGCTCCCACTAATGAAAAACTGTTTTTT.

CDR3 protein: CASSLYTATDTQYF. The CDR3 nucleotides read TGCGCCAGCAGCTTGTATACTGCCACAGATACGCAGTATTTT. The chain uses TRBV5-1 and TRBJ2-3, with D unresolved. Germline V gives CDR1 SGHRS, CDR2 YFSETQ. Trimming left V 1 base short and J 2 bases short, with 8 bases between. The CDR3 totals 14 residues.

The gene calls are TRBV6-5 and TRBJ2-7, with 11 bases that match TRBD1. Germline assignment: CDR1 MNHEY and CDR2 SVGAGI. The CDR3 sequence is 14 residues long. The ends lost 5 bases at V and 2 bases at J; junction bases unmatched: 2. CDR3 nucleotides: TGTGCCAGCAGTCTGGGACAGGGGGCCTACGAGCAGTACTTC. Protein: CASSLGQGAYEQYF.

V and J are TRBV6-1 and TRBJ1-5, with D hard to call. The germline V and J ends were trimmed by 7 bases and 4 bases, with 8 bases remaining between them. Per the germline V gene, CDR1 is MNHNS and CDR2 is SASEGT. The CDR3 loop spans 12 amino acids. CDR3 DNA sequence: TGTGCCAGCACGGCAGGAAATCAGCCCCAGCATTTT. Its translation is CASTAGNQPQHF.

This clone was seen only a few times. The V call is TRBV5-1, the J call TRBJ2-3; a possible D gene is TRBD2 (6 bases). V dropped 3 bases and J dropped 0 bases, with 14 bases sitting between them. This CDR3 contains 16 residues. Germline CDR1 SGHRS, CDR2 YFSETQ. DNA of the CDR3: TGCGCCAGCAGCTGGGATCCGGGACTTAGCACAGATACGCAGTATTTT. Its translation: CASSWDPGLSTDTQYF.

V gene TRBV2 combines with J gene TRBJ2-5; D not resolved. CDR3 length equals 14 residues. The germline V gene has CDR1 SNHLY and CDR2 FYNNEI. V dropped 7 bases and J dropped 1 base, with 13 bases sitting between them. DNA of the CDR3: TGTGCCAGCACCGCGTCGCACCTCCAAGAGACCCAGTACTTC. It encodes CASTASHLQETQYF.

The gene calls are TRBV5-5 and TRBJ2-7, with 9 bases aligning to TRBD2. V trimming: 1 base; J trimming: 4 bases; junction bases outside the gene matches: 6. CDR3 length: 15 amino acids. Germline CDR1 is SGHKS and CDR2 is YYEKEE (reference sequence). The CDR3 loop reads CASSLLGLATYEQYF. In nucleotides, the CDR3 is TGTGCCAGCAGCTTGCTGGGACTAGCAACTTACGAGCAGTACTTC. The full variable domain, completed using reference TRBV5-5 and TRBJ2-7, is DAGVTQSPTHLIKTRGQQVTLRCSPISGHKSVSWYQQVLGQGPQFIFQYYEKEERGRGNFPDRFSARQFPNYSSELNVNALLLGDSALYLCASSLLGLATYEQYFGPGTRLTVT.

This rearrangement joins TRBV5-8 to TRBJ2-7; 12 bases agree with TRBD2. Germline V gene data show CDR1 as SGHTS and CDR2 as YDEGEE. The V and J ends lost 3 bases and 4 bases, in that order; junction bases with no gene match: 8. The CDR3 consists of 16 residues. CDR3 DNA sequence: TGTGCCAGCAGCTCCGGACTAGCGGGAACGATATACGAGCAGTACTTC. Amino acids: CASSSGLAGTIYEQYF.

As regards this clone: Without the conserved terminal phenylalanine or tryptophan, this CDR3 likely stems from a read error. The limits of the CDR3 on the DNA are not certain, so only TCRdb's listed CDR3 is given. The CDR3 protein is CASSWGQGPLMV. This sequence joins TRBV19 and TRBJ1-5; no DNA check was done on the table's D call, TRBD1. CDR1 and CDR2 (germline): LNHDA, SQIVND (reference sequence). The CDR3 adds up to 12 amino acids, both ends counted.